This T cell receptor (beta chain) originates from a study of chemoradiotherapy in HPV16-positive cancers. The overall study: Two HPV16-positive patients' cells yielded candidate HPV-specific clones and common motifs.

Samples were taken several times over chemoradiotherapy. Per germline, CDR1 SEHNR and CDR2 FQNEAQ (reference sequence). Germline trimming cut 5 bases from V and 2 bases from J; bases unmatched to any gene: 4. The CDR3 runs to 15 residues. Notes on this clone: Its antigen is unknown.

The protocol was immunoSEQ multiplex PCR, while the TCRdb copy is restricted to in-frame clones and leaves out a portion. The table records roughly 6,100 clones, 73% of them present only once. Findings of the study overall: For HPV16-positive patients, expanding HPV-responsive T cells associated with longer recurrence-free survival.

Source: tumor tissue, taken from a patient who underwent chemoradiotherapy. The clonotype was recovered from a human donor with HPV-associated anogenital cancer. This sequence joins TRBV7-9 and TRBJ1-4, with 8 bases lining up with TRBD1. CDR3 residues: CASSKDRATNEKLFF. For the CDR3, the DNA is TGTGCCAGCAGCAAGGACAGGGCGACTAATGAAAAACTGTTTTTT.